This TCR beta chain was found in a study of T cells in Graves' hyperthyroidism and ophthalmopathy. As for the study in general: Peripheral blood was taken when the disease was first diagnosed, before any treatment began. Study results and limitations: Blood also held most thyroid clonotypes expanded beyond 0.001.

This clonotype appeared many times. No antigen is known for it. Germline loops: CDR1 DFQATT, CDR2 SNEGSKA (reference sequence). The CDR3 sequence is 18 residues long. Between the trimmed V and J ends, which lost 6 bases and 3 bases, there was a span of 29 bases. Amplification of TCR beta CDR3 regions used RNA as the template. During a first-round RT-PCR of the TCR CDR3, the HTBI primer set was used. TCRdb reanalysed the multiplex PCR reads using MiXCR and keeps one entry per CDR3 protein. The sample shows 300,000 to 450,000 distinct CDR3 sequences, roughly 15% of them seen only once. The chain couples TRBV20-1 to TRBJ2-5, with D tentatively TRBD2 (5 bases). Material: blood. The sequence was obtained from a woman in her 30s with Graves' hyperthyroidism that later progressed to Graves' ophthalmopathy. The CDR3 is CSARLVGTAGPLEETQYF. In DNA form, the CDR3 reads TGCAGTGCCAGATTGGTGGGCACGGCGGGTCCTCTTGAAGAGACCCAGTACTTC.